This T cell receptor (beta chain) was sequenced during a study of blood T cell repertoires in COVID-19. Clones were read by immunoSEQ multiplex PCR, and TCRdb kept only the in-frame ones, dropping some. The table lists 250,000 to 350,000 clones, about 91% of them singletons, with about an eighth in the top ten. Deletions cut 2 bases from V and 4 bases from J, with 9 bases between. The germline gives CDR1 SGHTA, CDR2 FQGNSA. This CDR3 has 13 residues. V usage is TRBV7-2 and J usage is TRBJ2-7, with D uncertain. This receptor was identified in a woman aged 55 to 70 with acute or convalescent COVID-19. Sequencing input: peripheral blood. This chain's CDR3 is CASSLYEHYEQYF. The CDR3 nucleotides are TGTGCCAGCAGCTTATATGAGCATTACGAGCAGTACTTC.